This T cell receptor (beta chain) was profiled in a study of blood T cell repertoires in COVID-19. About the study: Material from acute and convalescent COVID-19 was sourced from the United States, Italy and Spain. PBMCs, B-cell-depleted T cells, or T cells were the source of the cDNA or gDNA that made up the material.

This CDR3 comprises 16 residues. Looked up from germline, CDR1 is MNHEY and CDR2 is SMNVEV (reference sequence). V was trimmed by 4 bases and J by 0 bases, leaving 15 bases between them. Original handling: Amplification with reference gene primers provided the estimates of nucleated cell counts. TCRdb keeps only in-frame clones here, not all; method: immunoSEQ multiplex PCR. V and J calls and clone size are those listed in that table; D and trimming were worked out from the DNA. This table holds about 170,000 clones, 85% found once. Sequenced: peripheral blood. This sequence was found in a human donor with acute or convalescent COVID-19. The donor label of this sample is uncertain. The V gene is TRBV27, the J gene TRBJ1-1, with D possibly matching TRBD1 (6 bases). The CDR3 is CASSSTWTVLNTEAFF. The DNA for the CDR3 is TGTGCCAGCAGTTCCACCTGGACAGTCTTGAACACTGAAGCTTTCTTT.